The rows below give T cell receptor beta chains drawn from one sample of a study of cytomegalovirus exposure and HLA in healthy donors. Assay used: immunoSEQ multiplex PCR; TCRdb lists only in-frame clones, some missing. Found here are over 75,000 clones, roughly 9.4% of them singletons; the top ten hold about 5%. The sequenced material came from PBMCs. The receptor set was obtained from a man aged 45 to 65 in good health and CMV-seropositive. The CDR3 runs from the conserved cysteine through the conserved F or W. D genes are given only for firm matches. Clone size is shown for a subset of rows, as once, few, many or a class of expanded clone.

D: TRBD2
size: .
V: TRBV28
J: TRBJ2-1
DNA: TGTGCCAGCAGTCCCGGACTAGCGGGAGCCAATGAGCAGTTCTTC
CDR3: CASSPGLAGANEQFF

D: .
size: many
V: TRBV25-1
J: TRBJ1-3
DNA: TGTGCCAGCAGTGACCGGGGAGCTGGAAACACCATATATTTT
CDR3: CASSDRGAGNTIYF

D: TRBD1
size: .
V: TRBV10-3
J: TRBJ1-2
DNA: TGTGCCATCAGTGAGGGGACAGGGGTTAACTATGGCTACACCTTC
CDR3: CAISEGTGVNYGYTF

D: TRBD2
size: .
V: TRBV27
J: TRBJ2-1
DNA: TGTGCCAGCAGTTTATCTCGGACTAGTTATGAGCAGTTCTTC
CDR3: CASSLSRTSYEQFF

D: .
size: few
V: TRBV27
J: TRBJ2-1
DNA: TGTGCCAGCAGTTTATACCCGGGAGCGATCGGTGAGCAGTTCTTC
CDR3: CASSLYPGAIGEQFF

D: .
size: few
V: TRBV6-6
J: TRBJ2-5
DNA: TGTGCCAGCAGTTACGAGGCACAAGAGACCCAGTACTTC
CDR3: CASSYEAQETQYF

D: .
size: few
V: TRBV19
J: TRBJ2-2
DNA: TGTGCCAGTAGTATGTCAGGGGAGCTGTTTTTT
CDR3: CASSMSGELFF

D: TRBD1
size: .
V: TRBV7-6
J: TRBJ2-7
DNA: TGTGCCAGCAGCCTGACAGGGGGCGAGCAGTACTTC
CDR3: CASSLTGGEQYF

D: TRBD2
size: .
V: TRBV2
J: TRBJ2-1
DNA: TGTGCCAGCAGTGAAGCAGAGTACGGGGGGTTAAATGAGCAGTTCTTC
CDR3: CASSEAEYGGLNEQFF

D: TRBD1
size: .
V: TRBV18
J: TRBJ2-5
DNA: TGTGCCAGCTCCCAACAGACAGGGTCTGGTGAGCAGTACTTC
CDR3: CASSQQTGSGEQYF

D: TRBD1
size: few
V: TRBV7-9
J: TRBJ2-7
DNA: TGTGCCAGCAGCTCCCGACAGGGTTTCGCCCACGAGCAGTACTTC
CDR3: CASSSRQGFAHEQYF

D: .
size: .
V: TRBV4-1
J: TRBJ1-3
DNA: TGCGCCAGCAGCCAAGATATGCCAGGTAGGGGAAACACCATATATTTT
CDR3: CASSQDMPGRGNTIYF

D: .
size: .
V: TRBV7-3
J: TRBJ2-1
DNA: TGTGCCAGCAGCTTCCCCGGGGGTCGCAATGAGCAGTTCTTC
CDR3: CASSFPGGRNEQFF

D: TRBD2
size: .
V: TRBV27
J: TRBJ2-7
DNA: TGTGCCAGCAGCCCAGGGTTAGCGGGAGTCTACGAGCAGTACTTC
CDR3: CASSPGLAGVYEQYF

D: .
size: few
V: TRBV6-6
J: TRBJ1-6
DNA: TGTGCCAGCAGTCCCCTAGGGGCGCGAAATTCACCCCTCCACTTT
CDR3: CASSPLGARNSPLHF

D: TRBD1
size: few
V: TRBV11-3
J: TRBJ2-3
DNA: TGTGCCAGCAGCTACGGGGACAGGACCACAGATACGCAGTATTTT
CDR3: CASSYGDRTTDTQYF

D: .
size: .
V: TRBV4-2
J: TRBJ1-2
DNA: TGTGCCAGCAGCCTCTACGGGGGGGACACACTCGGAGGCTATGGCTACACCTTC
CDR3: CASSLYGGDTLGGYGYTF

D: TRBD2
size: .
V: TRBV27
J: TRBJ2-5
DNA: TGTGCCAGCCGACGGGCGGGAGGGCCAAGGGAGACCCAGTACTTC
CDR3: CASRRAGGPRETQYF

D: TRBD2
size: .
V: TRBV7-6
J: TRBJ2-1
DNA: TGTGCCAGCAGCGCTAGGGGGGGTAGCGGGAGCCCGTTCTTC
CDR3: CASSARGGSGSPFF

D: .
size: few
V: TRBV6-1
J: TRBJ1-5
DNA: TGTGCCAGCAGTGAATTCGGGGTCCTAGGCTATAGCAATCAGCCCCAGCATTTT
CDR3: CASSEFGVLGYSNQPQHF

D: TRBD2
size: .
V: TRBV18
J: TRBJ2-1
DNA: TGTGCCAGCTCACCAACGACTAGCGGGAACAATGAGCAGTTCTTC
CDR3: CASSPTTSGNNEQFF

D: TRBD2
size: few
V: TRBV5-1
J: TRBJ2-7
DNA: TGCGCCAGCAGCTTGCCCGGGACTAGCGGGAGATCCGAGCAGTACTTC
CDR3: CASSLPGTSGRSEQYF

D: .
size: .
V: TRBV4-1
J: TRBJ2-7
DNA: TGCGCCAGCAGCCAGCTGGTAGCCCCTCACGAGCAGTACTTC
CDR3: CASSQLVAPHEQYF

D: .
size: many
V: TRBV19
J: TRBJ1-1
DNA: TGTGCCAGTAGACGGGCGGGTGTTAAAGCTTTCTTT
CDR3: CASRRAGVKAFF

D: TRBD2
size: few
V: TRBV5-5
J: TRBJ2-7
DNA: TGTGCCAGCAGCTTTAATGTAGTATCCGGGACTAGCCCCGAGCAGTACTTC
CDR3: CASSFNVVSGTSPEQYF

D: .
size: few
V: TRBV28
J: TRBJ2-3
DNA: TGTGCCAGCAGTTTAGTAGCAGATACGCAGTATTTT
CDR3: CASSLVADTQYF

D: TRBD1
size: few
V: TRBV27
J: TRBJ1-3
DNA: TGTGCCAGCAGTTCTAAACAGGGGGGGAGTTGGAACACCATATATTTT
CDR3: CASSSKQGGSWNTIYF

D: TRBD1
size: .
V: TRBV5-1
J: TRBJ1-4
DNA: TGCGCCAGCAGCTTCGGGACAGGGGGAGAAAAACTGTTTTTT
CDR3: CASSFGTGGEKLFF

D: .
size: .
V: TRBV9
J: TRBJ1-1
DNA: TGTGCCAGCAGCGTAGACGGGAACACTGAAGCTTTCTTT
CDR3: CASSVDGNTEAFF

D: TRBD1
size: .
V: TRBV7-9
J: TRBJ1-6
DNA: TGTGCCAGCAGCCCGCCGGGACAGCAAAATTCACCCCTCCACTTT
CDR3: CASSPPGQQNSPLHF

D: TRBD2
size: .
V: TRBV29-1
J: TRBJ2-5
DNA: TGCAGCGCCACTAGCGGTCAGGGGACCCAGTACTTC
CDR3: CSATSGQGTQYF

D: TRBD1
size: few
V: TRBV7-2
J: TRBJ1-4
DNA: TGTGCCAGCAGGCGGGACAGGGGTGAAAAACTGTTTTTT
CDR3: CASRRDRGEKLFF

D: TRBD1
size: .
V: TRBV6-5
J: TRBJ2-7
DNA: TGTGCCAGCAGTCCGGGACAGCTCATAAACGAGCAGTACTTC
CDR3: CASSPGQLINEQYF

D: TRBD1
size: .
V: TRBV7-9
J: TRBJ2-7
DNA: TGTGCCAGCAGCCTGGTGGGACAGGGGGCATGGGTCGTTGAGCAGTACTTC
CDR3: CASSLVGQGAWVVEQYF

D: .
size: .
V: TRBV28
J: TRBJ2-7
DNA: TGTGCCAGCAGCTTATATCCCGGGAGTACCGACGAGCAGTACTTC
CDR3: CASSLYPGSTDEQYF

D: .
size: few
V: TRBV28
J: TRBJ1-1
DNA: TGTGCCAGCAGCCGGATCGATGCTTGGGCCCGTGGCACTGAAGCTTTCTTT
CDR3: CASSRIDAWARGTEAFF

D: .
size: few
V: TRBV7-9
J: TRBJ1-4
DNA: TGTGCCAGCAGCAAGGACAGAGTGAATGAAAAACTGTTTTTT
CDR3: CASSKDRVNEKLFF

D: TRBD1
size: .
V: TRBV19
J: TRBJ1-2
DNA: TGTGCCAGTACCCCCGTCGGGACAGGGGGCGATGGCTACACCTTC
CDR3: CASTPVGTGGDGYTF

D: .
size: .
V: TRBV30
J: TRBJ2-3
DNA: TGTGCCTGGAACGCGGGACGGGGGGCGCCTGATACGCAGTATTTT
CDR3: CAWNAGRGAPDTQYF

D: .
size: .
V: TRBV10-3
J: TRBJ2-7
DNA: TGTGCCATCAGTGATTCGGGGTTCGGCGAGCAGTACTTC
CDR3: CAISDSGFGEQYF

D: .
size: .
V: TRBV25-1
J: TRBJ1-3
DNA: TGTGCCAGCAGGGGCCAAGGAAACACCATATATTTT
CDR3: CASRGQGNTIYF

D: .
size: .
V: TRBV28
J: TRBJ1-4
DNA: TGTGCCAGCAGGGACAGATCTGAAAAACTGTTTTTT
CDR3: CASRDRSEKLFF

D: TRBD2
size: .
V: TRBV28
J: TRBJ2-7
DNA: TGTGCCAGCAGTTTTCCCCTACTAGCGGGATCCTACGAGCAGTACTTC
CDR3: CASSFPLLAGSYEQYF

D: .
size: few
V: TRBV6-1
J: TRBJ2-7
DNA: TGTGCCAGCAGTAGCGAAGCAACCTACGAGCAGTACTTC
CDR3: CASSSEATYEQYF

D: TRBD1
size: .
V: TRBV7-9
J: TRBJ2-2
DNA: TGTGCCAGCGGGGACAGGGGGAGCACCGGGGAGCTGTTTTTT
CDR3: CASGDRGSTGELFF

D: .
size: few
V: TRBV12-5
J: TRBJ2-1
DNA: TGTGCTAGTGGAAGCAGGCGAAATGAGCAGTTCTTC
CDR3: CASGSRRNEQFF

D: TRBD2
size: .
V: TRBV5-1
J: TRBJ2-5
DNA: TGCGCCAGCAGCTTGACGCCTAGCGGACAAGAGACCCAGTACTTC
CDR3: CASSLTPSGQETQYF

D: .
size: .
V: TRBV5-5
J: TRBJ2-1
DNA: TGTGCCAGCAGCTTGGGGAGGGATGTGGATGAGCAGTTCTTC
CDR3: CASSLGRDVDEQFF

D: .
size: .
V: TRBV2
J: TRBJ2-1
DNA: TGTGCCAGCAGTGAATCCGGGACTCCGACTCCCTACAATGAGCAGTTCTTC
CDR3: CASSESGTPTPYNEQFF

D: TRBD1
size: .
V: TRBV30
J: TRBJ1-5
DNA: TGTGCCTGGAGTGGTACAGGGGATCAGCCCCAGCATTTT
CDR3: CAWSGTGDQPQHF

D: TRBD2
size: few
V: TRBV30
J: TRBJ2-2
DNA: TGTGCCTGGATATATAACGTGGCGGGAGAATTTACCGGGGAGCTGTTTTTT
CDR3: CAWIYNVAGEFTGELFF

D: .
size: few
V: TRBV6-1
J: TRBJ2-4
DNA: TGTGCCAGCAGTCCGGGGACCAAAAACATTCAGTACTTC
CDR3: CASSPGTKNIQYF

D: TRBD1
size: few
V: TRBV19
J: TRBJ1-5
DNA: TGTGCCAGTAGCACTACAGGGGGCAGACAGCCCCAGCATTTT
CDR3: CASSTTGGRQPQHF